Presented here are 19 T cell receptor beta chains from one specimen sequenced in a study of T cells expressing NK-cell markers. No DNA is given; TCRdb re-called the 5' RACE reads and lists each CDR3 protein once. The sample totals about half a million distinct CDR3 sequences; its top ten clones hold 1.4%. The sample was blood T cells: a sorted CD56 or NKG2C T cell subset, CD4+ or CD8+ T cells, or bulk PBMC T cells (not recorded which). These receptors were obtained from a woman in her forties or fifties in good health.

This sequence joins TRBV15 and TRBJ2-6; TCRdb's D call, TRBD2, is unchecked because there is no DNA. Germline CDR1 reads LNHNV; CDR2 reads YYDKDF (reference sequence). This CDR3 comprises 17 residues. CDR3: CATEEGGRTSGANVLTF. The full variable domain, its missing parts supplied by reference TRBV15 and TRBJ2-6, is DAMVIQNPRYQVTQFGKPVTLSCSQTLNHNVMYWYQQKSSQAPKLLFHYYDKDFNNEADTPDNFQSRRPNTSFCFLDIRSPGLGDTAMYLCATEEGGRTSGANVLTFGAGSRLTVL.

The genes are TRBV28 and TRBJ2-7; checking the TCRdb D call of TRBD2 is not possible without DNA. Germline assignment: CDR1 MDHEN and CDR2 SYDVKM. The CDR3 consists of 16 residues. The CDR3 is CASSSGTAGLAGKQYF. Full variable domain (remainder filled in from reference TRBV28 and TRBJ2-7): DVKVTQSSRYLVKRTGEKVFLECVQDMDHENMFWYRQDPGLGLRLIYFSYDVKMKEKGDIPEGYSVSREKKERFSLILESASTNQTSMYLCASSSGTAGLAGKQYFGPGTRLTVT.

The chain has TRBV27 and TRBJ2-2. The CDR3 sequence is 13 residues long. CDR1 and CDR2 from the germline V gene are MNHEY and SMNVEV (reference sequence). CDR3 sequence: CASSLSVAGELFF.

V gene TRBV20-1 combines with J gene TRBJ2-1; TCRdb lists TRBD1, though no DNA is available to test this call. The CDR3 sequence is 17 residues long. Germline assignment: CDR1 DFQATT and CDR2 SNEGSKA (reference sequence). CDR3 in amino acids: CSARTPAYGSSYNEQFF.

V is TRBV7-9 and J is TRBJ1-3; the TRBD1 assignment by TCRdb is unverifiable without DNA. This CDR3 is built from 17 residues. Germline V gives CDR1 SEHNR, CDR2 FQNEAQ (reference sequence). The CDR3 spells CASSLGQNRFSGNTIYF. The full variable domain, rest sourced from reference TRBV7-9 and TRBJ1-3, is DTGVSQNPRHKITKRGQNVTFRCDPISEHNRLYWYRQTLGQGPEFLTYFQNEAQLEKSRLLSDRFSAERPKGSFSTLEIQRTEQGDSAMYLCASSLGQNRFSGNTIYFGEGSWLTVV.

V is TRBV7-2 and J is TRBJ2-7. The CDR3 has 11 amino acids. CDR1 and CDR2 (germline): SGHTA, FQGNSA. CDR3 amino acids: CASRSDYEQYF.

The chain recombines TRBV29-1 with TRBJ1-1. Per germline, CDR1 SQVTM and CDR2 ANQGSEA. This CDR3 region has 11 residues. CDR3 amino acids: CSVDKQGPAFF. Full variable domain (remainder filled in from reference TRBV29-1 and TRBJ1-1): SAVISQKPSRDICQRGTSLTIQCQVDSQVTMMFWYRQQPGQSLTLIATANQGSEATYESGFVIDKFPISRPNLTFSTLTVSNMSPEDSSIYLCSVDKQGPAFFGQGTRLTVV.

This chain joins TRBV9 and TRBJ2-1; TCRdb indicates TRBD1, and absent DNA this call remains unverified. CDR1 is SGDLS, CDR2 YYNGEE, per germline. This CDR3 has 19 amino acids. The CDR3 sequence: CASSPSGQGKSGFYNEQFF.

The V and J genes are TRBV27 and TRBJ1-2; the TRBD1 assignment by TCRdb is unverifiable without DNA. This CDR3 spans 14 amino acids. Germline V gives CDR1 MNHEY, CDR2 SMNVEV (reference sequence). This chain's CDR3 is CASTTLGQGNGYTF.

This chain links TRBV5-1 with TRBJ1-1. Germline CDR1 reads SGHRS; CDR2 reads YFSETQ. This CDR3 comprises 15 residues. The CDR3 sequence: CASSPDGRLNTEAFF.

The chain employs TRBV7-8 and TRBJ2-5; as DNA is missing, the TRBD2 call by TCRdb cannot be tested. The CDR3 has 16 amino acids. CDR1 is SGHVS and CDR2 is FQNEAQ in the germline V gene. CDR3 loop: CASSARELAGGETQYF.

The rearrangement joins TRBV12-3 or TRBV12-4 to TRBJ1-2. The CDR3 is 11 residues long. CDR3: CASRAGFGYTF.

This chain joins TRBV24-1 and TRBJ1-2. Germline values: CDR1 KGHDR, CDR2 SFDVKD. The CDR3 covers 15 residues. This CDR3 is CATSAPEAKAGGYTF.

The V gene is TRBV12-3 or TRBV12-4, the J gene TRBJ1-1; the D call from TCRdb, TRBD1, cannot be confirmed without DNA. This CDR3 comprises 13 residues. The CDR3 here is CASSTGIGTEAFF.

This rearrangement joins TRBV20-1 to TRBJ1-2. CDR1 and CDR2 (germline): DFQATT, SNEGSKA (reference sequence). The CDR3 sequence is 15 residues long. The CDR3 here is CSARDRLKANYGYTF.

The CDR3 region is CASSVPTGGTDTQYF. This chain uses TRBV19 with TRBJ2-3; TCRdb's D call, TRBD1, is unchecked because there is no DNA. Germline-derived CDR1 and CDR2 are LNHDA and SQIVND (reference sequence). The CDR3 is made up of 15 amino acids.

This sequence joins TRBV27 and TRBJ2-3; TCRdb selects TRBD2, and the lack of DNA leaves this call unchecked. The CDR3 covers 15 residues. Germline V gene data show CDR1 as MNHEY and CDR2 as SMNVEV (reference sequence). CDR3: CASSTGLAGSDTQYF.

V and J are TRBV28 and TRBJ2-2; TCRdb's D gene call, TRBD1, goes unchecked for lack of DNA. CDR1 is MDHEN, CDR2 SYDVKM, per germline. The CDR3 is 14 amino acids. The CDR3 here is CASTAGTYTGELFF.

This sequence joins TRBV12-3 or TRBV12-4 and TRBJ2-7; the TCRdb D gene call, TRBD1, has no DNA to confirm it. CDR3 length: 14 amino acids. CDR3 sequence: CASGVGTDPPKQYF.